Each of the 13 T cell receptor beta chains below was sequenced from the same sample in a study of T cells in Graves' hyperthyroidism and ophthalmopathy. The TCR beta CDR3 regions underwent amplification using RNA transcripts as the source. The HTBI primer set served for first-round RT-PCR of the TCR CDR3. TCRdb called the multiplex PCR reads again in MiXCR, with one record for every CDR3 protein. The data contain 300,000 to 400,000 distinct CDR3 sequences, about 14% of them singletons. The sequencing sample was made of blood. The source of these receptors is a woman in her fifties or sixties with Graves' hyperthyroidism.

This clonotype was detected many times. CDR3 DNA sequence: TGCAGTGCTGGGACTAGCGGAGAGAATACGCAGTATTTT. It yields the protein CSAGTSGENTQYF. The chain has TRBV20-1 and TRBJ2-3; 11 positions agree with TRBD2. Germline CDR1 and CDR2: DFQATT and SNEGSKA (reference sequence). The V gene end was trimmed by 5 bases and the J gene end by 7 bases; junction bases not matched to a gene: 5. The CDR3 consists of 13 residues.

This clonotype was recorded many times. The chain couples TRBV3-1 to TRBJ2-2; D is ambiguous. V shed 3 bases and J shed 4 bases, with 0 bases lying between them. The CDR3 consists of 11 residues. Per the germline V gene, CDR1 is LGHDT and CDR2 is YNNKEL (reference sequence). CDR3 sequence: CASSHTGELFF. The CDR3 nucleotides are TGTGCCAGCAGCCACACCGGGGAGCTGTTTTTT.

This clonotype was found many times. V and J are TRBV7-9 and TRBJ2-7; maybe TRBD1 (5 bases). Germline V gene data show CDR1 as SEHNR and CDR2 as FQNEAQ (reference sequence). The CDR3 has 14 residues. Between the trimmed V and J ends, which lost 7 bases and 2 bases, there was a span of 15 bases. The DNA of the CDR3 is TGTGCCAGCACCGAAGGGGCAGGACCCTACGAGCAGTACTTC. Translating it yields CASTEGAGPYEQYF.

This clonotype was counted ten times or more. The J gene is TRBJ2-2, the V gene TRBV3-1, with D perhaps matching TRBD1 (7 bases). Germline V lookup: CDR1 LGHDT, CDR2 YNNKEL (reference sequence). This CDR3 has 17 residues. Trimming took 1 base from V and 3 from J, leaving 15 bases between them. The chain's CDR3 is CASSQGVAGGYTGELFF. The CDR3 DNA sequence: TGTGCCAGCAGCCAAGGAGTAGCAGGGGGGTACACCGGGGAGCTGTTTTTT.

This clonotype was observed many times. CDR3 sequence: CASSPAGGEGWAYF. The CDR3 DNA follows: TGTGCCAGCAGCCCAGCAGGGGGAGAGGGGTGGGCGTACTTC. The gene calls are TRBV9 and TRBJ2-5; TRBD1 matches 7 bases. The CDR3 runs to 14 residues. Trimming at V came to 4 bases and at J to 13 bases, leaving 16 bases not matched to a gene. Germline V gene sequence: CDR1 SGDLS, CDR2 YYNGEE.

This clonotype has ten or more counts. This chain links TRBV12-3 or TRBV12-4 with TRBJ2-1, with 12 nucleotides matching TRBD2. V shed 1 base, J shed 0 bases, and the junction held 7 bases outside the gene matches. The CDR3 totals 19 residues. CDR3 residues: CASSLGGTSGSSSYNEQFF. CDR3 coding DNA: TGTGCCAGCAGTTTAGGGGGGACTAGCGGGTCCAGCTCCTACAATGAGCAGTTCTTC.

This clonotype appeared a few times. The gene calls are TRBV19 and TRBJ2-3, with 7 bases identical to TRBD2. The V gene's germline CDR1 is LNHDA and CDR2 SQIVND (reference sequence). The CDR3 loop spans 14 amino acids. J gave up 0 bases and V 10 bases, and 7 bases lay outside the gene matches. The CDR3 DNA follows: TGTGCCACCAAAGCGGGGCCTAGCACAGATACGCAGTATTTT. This encodes CATKAGPSTDTQYF.

A word on this clonotype: A clone one base away is much larger, so this may be a read error. V and J are TRBV5-1 and TRBJ2-3; 9 bases align to TRBD2. Germline V lookup: CDR1 SGHRS, CDR2 YFSETQ. The CDR3 is 17 amino acids. Germline trimming cut 0 bases from V and 6 bases from J; bases unmatched to any gene: 11. The CDR3 DNA is TGCGCCAGCAGCTTGGGTCTAGCGGGAAAAGGAGGGGATACGCAGTATTTT. This sequence encodes CASSLGLAGKGGDTQYF.

This clonotype has a count of ten or more. V is TRBV5-1 and J is TRBJ2-1; D could derive from TRBD1 or TRBD2 (5 bases each). The V end lost 3 bases, the J end lost 6 bases, and 13 bases lay between the germline ends. The CDR3 has 14 amino acids. Germline assignment: CDR1 SGHRS and CDR2 YFSETQ. The CDR3 region has the DNA TGCGCCAGCAGCTCACATCCGGGACGCAATGAGCAGTTCTTC. Translating gives CASSSHPGRNEQFF.

This clonotype was counted many times. The genes are TRBV18 and TRBJ1-2; D perhaps matches TRBD1 (5 bases). V was pared by 4 bases and J by 3 bases, with 9 bases between. This CDR3 contains 13 residues. Looked up from germline, CDR1 is KGHSH and CDR2 is LQKENI. CDR3 sequence reads: CASSRQGDYGYTF. For the CDR3, the DNA is TGTGCCAGCTCACGTCAGGGTGACTATGGCTACACCTTC.

The chain employs TRBV20-1 and TRBJ1-1, with 7 nucleotides matching TRBD1. Unmatched junction bases numbered 7, after V lost 6 bases and J lost 3 bases. The CDR3 consists of 13 residues. CDR1 DFQATT and CDR2 SNEGSKA come from the germline V gene (reference sequence). For the CDR3, the DNA is TGCAGTGCCACAACAGGGGTGGACACTGAAGCTTTCTTT. It translates to CSATTGVDTEAFF.

This clonotype was counted ten times or more. This chain uses TRBV19 with TRBJ2-3, with 15 bases fitting TRBD2. Looked up from germline, CDR1 is LNHDA and CDR2 is SQIVND (reference sequence). V trimming: 5 bases; J trimming: 3 bases; junction bases outside the gene matches: 15. CDR3 size: 20 residues. The CDR3 DNA sequence: TGTGCCAGTAGTTCAAAAAGGCCCGGGACTAGCGGGAGGAGTACAGATACGCAGTATTTT. Encoded protein: CASSSKRPGTSGRSTDTQYF.

This clonotype was observed a handful of times. V gene TRBV12-3 or TRBV12-4 combines with J gene TRBJ1-1; perhaps TRBD1 as D (5 bases). Trimming shortened V by 2 bases and J by 6 bases, and 10 bases separated the two germline ends. The CDR3 has 13 residues. The CDR3 sequence: CASSLIAGSEAFF. CDR3 nucleotides: TGTGCCAGCAGTTTAATAGCAGGGTCTGAAGCTTTCTTT.